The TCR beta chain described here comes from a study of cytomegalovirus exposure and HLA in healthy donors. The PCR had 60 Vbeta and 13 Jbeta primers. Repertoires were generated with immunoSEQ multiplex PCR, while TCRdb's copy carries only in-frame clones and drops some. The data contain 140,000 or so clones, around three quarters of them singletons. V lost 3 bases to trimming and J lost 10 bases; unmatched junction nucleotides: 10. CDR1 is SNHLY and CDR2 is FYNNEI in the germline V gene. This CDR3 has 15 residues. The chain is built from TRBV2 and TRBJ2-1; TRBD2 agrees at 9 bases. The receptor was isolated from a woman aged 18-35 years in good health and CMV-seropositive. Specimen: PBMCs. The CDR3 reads CASSEGGGASSEQFF. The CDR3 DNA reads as TGTGCCAGCAGTGAGGGCGGGGGGGCATCCAGCGAGCAGTTCTTC.